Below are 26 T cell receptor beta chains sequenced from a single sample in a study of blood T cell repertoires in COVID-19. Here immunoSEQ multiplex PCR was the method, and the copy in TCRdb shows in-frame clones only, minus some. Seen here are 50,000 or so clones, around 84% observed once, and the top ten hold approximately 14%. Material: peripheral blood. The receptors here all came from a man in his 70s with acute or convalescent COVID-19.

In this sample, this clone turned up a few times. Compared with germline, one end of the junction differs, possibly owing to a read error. The CDR3 DNA sequence: TGTGCTAGCAGCCTAAGACAGGGGAGGGACAATGAGCAGTTCTTC. It yields the protein CASSLRQGRDNEQFF. The J gene is TRBJ2-1, the V gene TRBV7-7; D might be TRBD1 (8 bases). Germline V gene lookup returns CDR1 SSHAT and CDR2 FNYEAQ (reference sequence). The CDR3 consists of 15 residues. The full variable domain, completed using reference TRBV7-7 and TRBJ2-1, is GAGVSQSPRYKVTKRGQDVTLRCDPISSHATLYWYQQALGQGPEFLTYFNYEAQPDKSGLPSDRFSAERPEGSISTLTIQRTEQRDSAMYRCASSLRQGRDNEQFFGPGTRLTVL.

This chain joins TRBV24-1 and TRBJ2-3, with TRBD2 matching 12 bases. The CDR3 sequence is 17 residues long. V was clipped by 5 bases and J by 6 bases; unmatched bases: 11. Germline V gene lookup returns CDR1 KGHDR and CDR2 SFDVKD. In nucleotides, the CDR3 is TGTGCCACCAGTGCCCTGACTAGCGGGAGAACTTGGGATACGCAGTATTTT. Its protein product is CATSALTSGRTWDTQYF.

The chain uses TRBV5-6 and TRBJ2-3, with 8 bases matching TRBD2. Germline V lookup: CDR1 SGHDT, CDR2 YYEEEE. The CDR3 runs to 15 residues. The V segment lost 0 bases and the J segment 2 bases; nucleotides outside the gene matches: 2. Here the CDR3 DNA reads TGTGCCAGCAGCTTGGTAGGACTAGCCACAGATACGCAGTATTTT. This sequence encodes CASSLVGLATDTQYF.

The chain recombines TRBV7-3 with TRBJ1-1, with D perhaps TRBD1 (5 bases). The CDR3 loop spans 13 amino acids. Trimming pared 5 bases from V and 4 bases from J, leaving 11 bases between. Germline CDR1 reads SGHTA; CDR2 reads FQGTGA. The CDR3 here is CASSPGGFTEAFF. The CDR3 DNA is TGTGCCAGCAGCCCCGGGGGTTTCACTGAAGCTTTCTTT.

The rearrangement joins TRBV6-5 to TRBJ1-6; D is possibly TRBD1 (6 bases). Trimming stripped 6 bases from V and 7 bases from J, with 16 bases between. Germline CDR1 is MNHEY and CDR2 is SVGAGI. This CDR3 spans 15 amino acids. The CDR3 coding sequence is TGTGCCAGCAGACCAAACAGGGTTCGAAATTCACCCCTCCACTTT. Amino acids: CASRPNRVRNSPLHF.

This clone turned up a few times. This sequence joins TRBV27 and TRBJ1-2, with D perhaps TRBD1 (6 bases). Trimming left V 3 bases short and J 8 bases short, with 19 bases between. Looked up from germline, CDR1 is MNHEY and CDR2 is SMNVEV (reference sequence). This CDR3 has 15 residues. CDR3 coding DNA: TGTGCCAGCAGTTTTATAACCAGGGGCGGCGGAGGCTACACCTTC. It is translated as CASSFITRGGGGYTF.

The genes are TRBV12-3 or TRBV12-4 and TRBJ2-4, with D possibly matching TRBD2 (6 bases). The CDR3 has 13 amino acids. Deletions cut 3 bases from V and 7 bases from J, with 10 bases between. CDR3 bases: TGTGCCAGCAGTTTGGAGGGGCCGAACATTCAGTACTTC. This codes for CASSLEGPNIQYF.

The CDR3 here is CSVVRRGPGELFF. Here the CDR3 DNA reads TGCAGCGTAGTTCGCAGGGGCCCCGGGGAGCTGTTTTTT. The genes are TRBV29-1 and TRBJ2-2; TRBD1 might be the D (6 bases). CDR1 and CDR2 from the germline V gene are SQVTM and ANQGSEA. Between the trimmed V and J ends, which lost 6 bases and 6 bases, there was a span of 14 bases. This CDR3 spans 13 amino acids.

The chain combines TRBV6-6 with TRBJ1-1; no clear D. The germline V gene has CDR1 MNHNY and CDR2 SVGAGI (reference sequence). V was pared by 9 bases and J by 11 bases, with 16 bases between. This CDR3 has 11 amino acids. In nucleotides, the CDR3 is TGTGCCAGTAAGGTTCAGCGTGACGCTTTCTTT. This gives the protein CASKVQRDAFF.

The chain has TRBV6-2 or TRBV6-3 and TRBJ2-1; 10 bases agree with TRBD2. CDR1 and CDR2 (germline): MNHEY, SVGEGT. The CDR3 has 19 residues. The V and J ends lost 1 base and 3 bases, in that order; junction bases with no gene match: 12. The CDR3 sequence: CASSYYPGTSALGYNEQFF. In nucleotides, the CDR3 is TGTGCCAGCAGTTACTACCCGGGGACTAGCGCTTTGGGCTACAATGAGCAGTTCTTC.

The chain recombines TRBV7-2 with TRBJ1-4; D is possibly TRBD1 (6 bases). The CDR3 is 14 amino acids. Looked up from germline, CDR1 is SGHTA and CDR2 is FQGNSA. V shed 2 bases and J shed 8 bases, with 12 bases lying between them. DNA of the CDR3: TGTGCCAGCAGCTTACAGGGGATACGGGAAAAACTGTTTTTT. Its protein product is CASSLQGIREKLFF. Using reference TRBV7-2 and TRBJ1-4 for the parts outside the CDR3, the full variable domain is GAGVSQSPSNKVTEKGKDVELRCDPISGHTALYWYRQSLGQGLEFLIYFQGNSAPDKSGLPSDRFSAERTGGSVSTLTIQRTQQEDSAVYLCASSLQGIREKLFFGSGTQLSVL.

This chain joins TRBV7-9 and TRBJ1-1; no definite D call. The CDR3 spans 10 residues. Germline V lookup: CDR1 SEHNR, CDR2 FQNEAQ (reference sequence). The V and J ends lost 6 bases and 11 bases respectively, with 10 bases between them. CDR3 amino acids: CASRRLAAFF. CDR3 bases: TGTGCCAGCAGGAGGTTAGCCGCTTTCTTT.

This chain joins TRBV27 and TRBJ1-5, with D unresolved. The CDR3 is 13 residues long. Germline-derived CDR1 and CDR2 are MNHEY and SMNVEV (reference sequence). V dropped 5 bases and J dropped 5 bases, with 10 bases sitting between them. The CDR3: CASSLEGDQPQHF. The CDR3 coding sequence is TGTGCCAGCAGTCTCGAGGGTGATCAGCCCCAGCATTTT.

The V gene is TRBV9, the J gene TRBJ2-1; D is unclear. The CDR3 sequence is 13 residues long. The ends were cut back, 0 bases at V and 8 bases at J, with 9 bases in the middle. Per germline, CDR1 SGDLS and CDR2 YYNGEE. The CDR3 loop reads CASSVVASDEQFF. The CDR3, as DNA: TGTGCCAGCAGCGTAGTTGCGAGCGATGAGCAGTTCTTC.

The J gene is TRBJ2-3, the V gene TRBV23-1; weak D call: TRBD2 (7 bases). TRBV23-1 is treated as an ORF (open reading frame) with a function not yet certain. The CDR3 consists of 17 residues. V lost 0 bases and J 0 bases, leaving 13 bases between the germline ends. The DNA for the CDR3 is TGCGCCAGCAGTCAATCAACGCGGGGGCCAAGCACAGATACGCAGTATTTT. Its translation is CASSQSTRGPSTDTQYF.

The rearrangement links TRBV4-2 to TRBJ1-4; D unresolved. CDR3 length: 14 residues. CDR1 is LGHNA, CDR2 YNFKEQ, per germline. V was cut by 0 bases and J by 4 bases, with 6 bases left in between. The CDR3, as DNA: TGTGCCAGCAGCCAAGAGCGCCATAATGAAAAACTGTTTTTT. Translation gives CASSQERHNEKLFF.

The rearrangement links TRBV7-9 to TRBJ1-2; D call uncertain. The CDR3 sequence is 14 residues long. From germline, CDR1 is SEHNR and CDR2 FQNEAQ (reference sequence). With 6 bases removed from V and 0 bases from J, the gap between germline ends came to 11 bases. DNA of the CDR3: TGTGCCAGCAGAGAAACGACTACTAACTATGGCTACACCTTC. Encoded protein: CASRETTTNYGYTF.

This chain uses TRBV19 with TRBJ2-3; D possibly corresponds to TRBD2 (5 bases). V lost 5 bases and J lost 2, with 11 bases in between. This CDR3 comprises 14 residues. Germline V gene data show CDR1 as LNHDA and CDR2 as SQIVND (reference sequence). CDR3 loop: CASSRGFYTDTQYF. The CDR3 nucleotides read TGTGCCAGTAGTCGCGGGTTCTACACAGATACGCAGTATTTT.

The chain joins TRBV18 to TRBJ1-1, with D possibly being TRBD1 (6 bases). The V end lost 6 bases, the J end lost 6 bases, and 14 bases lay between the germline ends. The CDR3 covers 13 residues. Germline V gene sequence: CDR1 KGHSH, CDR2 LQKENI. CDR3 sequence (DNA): TGTGCCAGCTCGCAATCAGGGGACGCTGAAGCTTTCTTT. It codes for CASSQSGDAEAFF.

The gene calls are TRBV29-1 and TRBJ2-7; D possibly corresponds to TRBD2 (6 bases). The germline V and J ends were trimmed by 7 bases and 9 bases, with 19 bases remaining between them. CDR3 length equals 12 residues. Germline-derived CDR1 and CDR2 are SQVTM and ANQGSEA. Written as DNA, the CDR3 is TGCAGCGGGGGGGTGATTAGATCCTGGCAGTACGTC. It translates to CSGGVIRSWQYV.

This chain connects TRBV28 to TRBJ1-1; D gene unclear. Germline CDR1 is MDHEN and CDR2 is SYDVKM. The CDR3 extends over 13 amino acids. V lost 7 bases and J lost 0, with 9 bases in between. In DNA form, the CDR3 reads TGTGCCAGCAAGACACGAATGAACACTGAAGCTTTCTTT. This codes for CASKTRMNTEAFF.

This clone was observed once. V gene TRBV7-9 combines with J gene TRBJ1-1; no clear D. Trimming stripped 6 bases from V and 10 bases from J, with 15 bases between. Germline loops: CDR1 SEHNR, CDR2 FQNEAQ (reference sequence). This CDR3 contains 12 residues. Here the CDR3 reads CASSLRNERAFF. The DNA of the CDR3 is TGTGCCAGCAGTCTTAGAAATGAGAGAGCTTTCTTT.

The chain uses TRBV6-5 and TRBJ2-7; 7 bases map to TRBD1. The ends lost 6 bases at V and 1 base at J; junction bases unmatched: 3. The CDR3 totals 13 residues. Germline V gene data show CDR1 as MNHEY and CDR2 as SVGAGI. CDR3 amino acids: CASRGRGSYEQYF. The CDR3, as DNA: TGTGCCAGCAGGGGCAGGGGGTCCTACGAGCAGTACTTC.

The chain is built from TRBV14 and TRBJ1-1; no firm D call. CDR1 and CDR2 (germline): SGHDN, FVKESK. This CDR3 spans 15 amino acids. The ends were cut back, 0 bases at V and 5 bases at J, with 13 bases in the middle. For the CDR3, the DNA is TGTGCCAGCAGCCAAGAGGGAGCCAGGAGGACTGAAGCTTTCTTT. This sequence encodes CASSQEGARRTEAFF. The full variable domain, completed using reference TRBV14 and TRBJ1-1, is EAGVTQFPSHSVIEKGQTVTLRCDPISGHDNLYWYRRVMGKEIKFLLHFVKESKQDESGMPNNRFLAERTGGTYSTLKVQPAELEDSGVYFCASSQEGARRTEAFFGQGTRLTVV.

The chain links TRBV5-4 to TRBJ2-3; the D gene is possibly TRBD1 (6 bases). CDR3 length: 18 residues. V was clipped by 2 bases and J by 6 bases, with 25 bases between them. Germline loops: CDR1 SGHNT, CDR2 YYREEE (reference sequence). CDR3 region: CASSLSFGRVGQGDTQYF. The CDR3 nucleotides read TGTGCCAGCAGCTTAAGTTTCGGCAGGGTAGGGCAGGGGGATACGCAGTATTTT.

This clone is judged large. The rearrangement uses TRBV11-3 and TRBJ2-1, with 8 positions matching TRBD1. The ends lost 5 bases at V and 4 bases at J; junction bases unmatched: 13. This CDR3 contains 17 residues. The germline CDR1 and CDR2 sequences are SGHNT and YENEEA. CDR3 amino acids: CASSARQGTSRYNEQFF. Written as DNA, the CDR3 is TGTGCCAGCAGCGCAAGACAGGGGACGAGTCGGTACAATGAGCAGTTCTTC.